This is a list of T cell receptor beta chains from one sample in a study of response to subunit inactivated influenza vaccine. TCRdb reanalysed the RT-PCR reads using MiXCR and keeps one entry per CDR3 protein. The sample lists around 790,000 distinct CDR3 sequences, approximately 22% occurring once. Here the sequenced sample was PBMCs from blood, taken around 5 days after vaccination. Source of these receptors: a man aged 45-65 years who received an inactivated influenza vaccine. Each CDR3 is given without its conserved first and last residue. The order of the fields is J gene, D gene, V gene, CDR3 protein. A D gene is named only where the DNA matches it firmly.

J: TRBJ2-1
D: -
V: TRBV7-2
CDR3: ASSLWDEQF

J: TRBJ2-5
D: -
V: TRBV2
CDR3: ASSESPYQETQY

J: TRBJ2-5
D: -
V: TRBV19
CDR3: ASSRTRVGQETQY

J: TRBJ2-1
D: -
V: TRBV25-1
CDR3: ASSDGTRKKF

J: TRBJ1-6
D: -
V: TRBV7-8
CDR3: ASSPRDYNSPLH

J: TRBJ2-7
D: TRBD1
V: TRBV7-9
CDR3: ASSGYRGRYEQY

J: TRBJ2-1
D: TRBD2
V: TRBV20-1
CDR3: SAPLGLGSYNEQF

J: TRBJ2-3
D: -
V: TRBV9
CDR3: ASSVGGPRTDTQY

J: TRBJ1-5
D: -
V: TRBV12-3/TRBV12-4
CDR3: ASSAFGQSHQPQH

J: TRBJ2-7
D: -
V: TRBV12-3/TRBV12-4
CDR3: ASSFTARYYEQY

J: TRBJ2-5
D: -
V: TRBV28
CDR3: ATTNFQGQETQY

J: TRBJ2-2
D: TRBD2
V: TRBV9
CDR3: ASSVGGLAGVDTGELF

J: TRBJ1-2
D: -
V: TRBV28
CDR3: ASSADPRRGYT

J: TRBJ2-6
D: -
V: TRBV9
CDR3: ASSAHVGSGANVLT

J: TRBJ2-5
D: -
V: TRBV5-4
CDR3: ASSLEWETLETQY

J: TRBJ2-7
D: -
V: TRBV7-2
CDR3: ASSYRVLDEQY

J: TRBJ2-2
D: TRBD1
V: TRBV30
CDR3: ARGTDLNTGELF

J: TRBJ2-3
D: -
V: TRBV18
CDR3: ASSPTVQGGTDTQY

J: TRBJ2-7
D: -
V: TRBV4-3
CDR3: ASSQGLGYEQY

J: TRBJ2-1
D: TRBD2
V: TRBV29-1
CDR3: SVGPAGTEQF

J: TRBJ2-3
D: TRBD2
V: TRBV7-8
CDR3: ASSTSGRDTQY

J: TRBJ2-7
D: -
V: TRBV30
CDR3: AWRNGGTRGEQY

J: TRBJ2-2
D: -
V: TRBV21-1
CDR3: ASSKQGAGTGELF

J: TRBJ2-1
D: TRBD2
V: TRBV20-1
CDR3: SARVTGTSKHEQF

J: TRBJ1-1
D: -
V: TRBV20-1
CDR3: SARIDGGHTEAF

J: TRBJ2-7
D: -
V: TRBV12-3/TRBV12-4
CDR3: ASRPSGAAEQY

J: TRBJ1-1
D: -
V: TRBV4-2
CDR3: ASSQDRLRGAEAF

J: TRBJ2-5
D: TRBD2
V: TRBV20-1
CDR3: SAGGASGRAETQY

J: TRBJ2-3
D: -
V: TRBV5-6
CDR3: ASSLVSTFSTDTQY

J: TRBJ2-7
D: -
V: TRBV10-3
CDR3: AISESSWVGAD

J: TRBJ2-3
D: -
V: TRBV29-1
CDR3: SSRKDRTDTQY

J: TRBJ2-7
D: -
V: TRBV20-1
CDR3: SARGTLGGYSYEQY

J: TRBJ2-2
D: -
V: TRBV7-2
CDR3: ASSLAGVYTGELF

J: TRBJ1-2
D: -
V: TRBV6-1
CDR3: ASSPGQIPRNYGYT

J: TRBJ2-4
D: TRBD1
V: TRBV6-1
CDR3: ASNTGTGIKIIQY

J: TRBJ2-7
D: -
V: TRBV7-8
CDR3: ASSLGIYSSYEQY

J: TRBJ2-3
D: TRBD2
V: TRBV7-2
CDR3: ASSLVASGSLTDTQY

J: TRBJ2-5
D: TRBD2
V: TRBV5-6
CDR3: ASIRTRDETQY